This T cell receptor beta chain emerged from a study of CD8 T cells in acute hepatitis C reinfection. Of note for this clone: Its target is not known.

Clones were sequenced by immunoSEQ multiplex PCR, and TCRdb holds only the in-frame ones, with some missing. The table records approximately 40,000 clones, approximately 85% of them present only once. Time point indicated: naive CD8 control sorted from an acute-time-point sample. Acute primary HCV meant a new positive RNA or antibody result following a negative test within 24 weeks. CD3, CD8 and CD45RO antibodies stained cells; a viability dye excluded dead cells. Study conclusions and caveats: Only TCRbeta was bulk sequenced, so alphabeta pairing is unknown. Chronically infected subjects had no follow-up NS3-1073 repertoires.

With V trimmed by 4 bases and J by 3 bases, 4 bases remained unmatched. Germline V lookup: CDR1 MNHNS, CDR2 SASEGT. The CDR3 has 14 amino acids. Source material: naive CD8+ T cells from PBMCs. This rearrangement joins TRBV6-1 to TRBJ2-3, with 7 positions matching TRBD1. This sequence was found in a young woman who spontaneously cleared hepatitis C infection. The CDR3 DNA reads TGTGCCAGCAGTGGCTGGGGACAGACAGATACGCAGTATTTT. Its protein is CASSGWGQTDTQYF.